This T cell receptor (beta chain) was sequenced for a study of CD8 T cells in Susac syndrome. The controls were healthy donors who were matched for age and sex. Negative isolation was applied to CD8+ and CD4+ T cells, and FACS enrichment was applied to TEMRA cells. Reverse transcription of about 0.45 to 1 ug RNA was performed with random hexamers. The CDR3 of TCR beta was amplified by immunoSEQ multiplex PCR across 54 Vbeta and 13 Jbeta. Each CDR3 protein gets one entry after TCRdb re-called the immunoSEQ multiplex PCR reads with MiXCR. The sample yields around 140,000 distinct CDR3 sequences, roughly 95% seen once. The CDR3 covers 16 residues. Germline CDR1 KGHSH, CDR2 LQKENI. Germline trimming cut 3 bases from V and 2 bases from J; bases unmatched to any gene: 4.

The sequenced sample consisted of CD4+ T cells from PBMCs. The chain carries TRBV18 and TRBJ2-6, with 7 bases that match TRBD1. The clonotype was recovered from a human donor in good health. Here the CDR3 reads CASSPTGPPGANVLTF. CDR3 DNA: TGTGCCAGCTCACCGACAGGGCCCCCTGGGGCCAACGTCCTGACTTTC.